This T cell receptor (beta chain) was sequenced during a study of cytomegalovirus exposure and HLA in healthy donors. As to this clone: As yet, its antigen is unknown.

The CDR3 runs to 13 residues. Trimming shortened V by 3 bases and J by 7 bases, and 13 bases separated the two germline ends. In germline, CDR1 is MNHEY, CDR2 SMNVEV (reference sequence). The table came from immunoSEQ multiplex PCR; TCRdb's copy has only in-frame clones and leaves some out. The sample has tens of thousands of clones; roughly 84% are singletons. General study findings and limits: The classifier reportedly diagnosed cytomegalovirus status with high specificity and sensitivity. A few CMV-associated chains were confirmed in vitro to be specific for CMV antigens. The authors listed 150 to 200 TCR beta chains as cytomegalovirus-associated. Later, an analysis found that TCR clusters from the first cohort tended to co-occur in the 130 or so validation repertoires.

The specimen was PBMCs. The clonotype was recovered from a woman in her late teens or twenties in good health and CMV-seropositive. The chain links TRBV27 to TRBJ2-7; perhaps TRBD1 as D (5 bases). The CDR3 coding sequence is TGTGCCAGCAGTTTCCGACAGAGAAGAGAGCAGTACTTC. Its translation is CASSFRQRREQYF.